Listed below are T cell receptor beta chains from one sample, sequenced in a study of blood T cell repertoires in COVID-19. TCRdb keeps only in-frame clones here, not all; method: immunoSEQ multiplex PCR. The data contain 30,000 to 40,000 clones, roughly 70% of them singletons. Sequenced sample: peripheral blood. The receptors here all came from a man between 65 and 85 years old with COVID-19, enrolled during active disease. Both conserved end residues are part of each CDR3. The D gene is left open where the match is weak. Size values are once, few and many counts, or a class for expanded clones, and some rows have none.

clone size | D gene | CDR3 length | J gene | V gene | CDR3 protein | CDR3 DNA
NA | NA | 14 | TRBJ2-2 | TRBV24-1 | CATQIGANTGELFF | TGTGCCACTCAGATAGGGGCGAACACCGGGGAGCTGTTTTTT
NA | NA | 14 | TRBJ1-1 | TRBV6-2/TRBV6-3 | CASSFRQANTEAFF | TGTGCCAGCAGTTTCCGACAGGCGAACACTGAAGCTTTCTTT
once | NA | 14 | TRBJ2-2 | TRBV7-3 | CASSLVSDTGELFF | TGTGCCAGCAGCTTAGTCAGCGACACCGGGGAGCTGTTTTTT
NA | NA | 14 | TRBJ2-2 | TRBV3-1/TRBV3-2 | CASSPRGDTGELFF | TGTGCCAGCAGCCCCCGGGGTGACACCGGGGAGCTGTTTTTT
NA | TRBD2 | 17 | TRBJ2-1 | TRBV2 | CASRSTGTSRSYNEQFF | TGTGCCAGCAGGAGTACGGGGACTAGCCGCTCCTACAATGAGCAGTTCTTC
NA | NA | 19 | TRBJ2-2 | TRBV4-2 | CASSQVVPSEGGSTGELFF | TGTGCCAGCAGCCAAGTTGTCCCTAGCGAGGGGGGGAGCACCGGGGAGCTGTTTTTT
once | NA | 15 | TRBJ2-2 | TRBV10-1 | CASSESTGWSGELFF | TGCGCCAGCAGTGAGTCGACGGGTTGGAGCGGGGAGCTGTTTTTT
NA | TRBD1 | 19 | TRBJ1-2 | TRBV6-2/TRBV6-3 | CASSWSVRDRGEKINGYTF | TGTGCCAGCAGTTGGTCAGTCCGGGACAGGGGGGAGAAAATTAATGGCTACACCTTC
NA | NA | 14 | TRBJ2-3 | TRBV9 | CASSVGGLPDTQYF | TGTGCCAGCAGCGTTGGGGGCCTACCGGATACGCAGTATTTT
NA | NA | 16 | TRBJ2-5 | TRBV9 | CASSVRGASYQETQYF | TGTGCCAGCAGCGTACGGGGGGCTTCGTACCAAGAGACCCAGTACTTC
NA | NA | 15 | TRBJ1-3 | TRBV4-1 | CASSLEGDLGNTIYF | TGCGCCAGCAGCCTAGAAGGGGACTTAGGAAACACCATATATTTT
NA | TRBD2 | 14 | TRBJ2-7 | TRBV27 | CASSSSGVAYEQYF | TGTGCCAGCAGTTCGAGCGGGGTCGCCTACGAGCAGTACTTC
NA | NA | 13 | TRBJ1-2 | TRBV5-1 | CASTLGGRKGYTF | TGCGCCAGCACGTTGGGGGGGCGGAAGGGCTACACCTTC
once | TRBD2 | 15 | TRBJ2-7 | TRBV5-1 | CASSWGLARTYEQYF | TGCGCCAGCAGTTGGGGACTAGCGAGGACCTACGAGCAGTACTTC
NA | NA | 12 | TRBJ2-7 | TRBV18 | CASSPDSREQYF | TGTGCCAGCTCACCAGACAGCCGCGAGCAGTACTTC
NA | NA | 16 | TRBJ2-3 | TRBV4-3 | CASSQEHRRHTDTQYF | TGCGCCAGCAGCCAAGAGCACAGGCGGCACACAGATACGCAGTATTTT
NA | NA | 12 | TRBJ1-5 | TRBV6-6 | CASSSLNQPQHF | TGTGCCAGCAGTTCACTCAATCAGCCCCAGCATTTT
NA | NA | 13 | TRBJ1-1 | TRBV5-1 | CASSYQGSTEAFF | TGCGCCAGCAGCTACCAGGGGTCCACTGAAGCTTTCTTT